The 18 T cell receptor beta chains presented below share a single source sample, sequenced in a study of regulatory T cells in long-lasting Graves disease. Time point of the sample: newly diagnosed GD, antithyroid drugs for less than 3 months. Preparation of the TCR library used RNA extracted from PBMCs. CDR3-region Arm-PCR and iRepertoire HTBI primers produced the TCR beta libraries. TCRdb re-called the multiplex PCR reads with MiXCR, one entry per CDR3 protein. Among about 440,000 distinct CDR3 sequences listed, about 15% were seen once. These data also featured in a second study, about T cells in Graves' hyperthyroidism and ophthalmopathy.

Sequenced here: peripheral blood mononuclear cells (PBMCs), sampled at new diagnosis, from a patient treated with antithyroid drugs. The receptors derive from a young woman with Graves disease.

This clonotype was observed a handful of times. The genes are TRBV7-7 and TRBJ2-1; the match to TRBD2 covers 8 bases. CDR1 SSHAT and CDR2 FNYEAQ come from the germline V gene (reference sequence). The CDR3 is 13 amino acids. The CDR3 DNA reads TGTGCTAGCGGATTAGCGGGATCGGTTGAGCAGTTCTTC. Translation gives CASGLAGSVEQFF.

This clonotype occurred a few times. The V gene is TRBV20-1, the J gene TRBJ2-2, with 7 bases identical to TRBD2. The CDR3 has 16 residues. Germline values: CDR1 DFQATT, CDR2 SNEGSKA (reference sequence). After removal of 7 bases from V and 5 bases from J, the junction contained 16 bases not matched to a gene. Here the CDR3 DNA reads TGCAGTGTTCTAGATGCGCGGGAGCCCTGGACCGGGGAGCTGTTTTTT. The encoded protein is CSVLDAREPWTGELFF.

This clonotype came up a few times. This sequence joins TRBV5-6 and TRBJ2-7; 11 bases match TRBD2. The J segment lost 1 base and the V segment lost 4 bases, leaving 4 bases of the junction unmatched. Germline lookup yields CDR1 SGHDT and CDR2 YYEEEE. The CDR3 has 15 residues. CDR3 region: CASSKGLAVSYEQYF. DNA for the CDR3: TGTGCCAGCAGCAAGGGACTAGCGGTTTCCTACGAGCAGTACTTC.

This clonotype occurred many times. The chain is built from TRBV11-2 and TRBJ2-7, with D perhaps matching TRBD1 (5 bases). V was clipped by 1 base and J by 6 bases, with 10 bases between them. The germline V gene encodes CDR1 SGHAT and CDR2 FQNNGV. The CDR3 spans 13 residues. CDR3 amino acids: CASSLAGFGEQYF. The DNA of the CDR3 is TGTGCCAGCAGCTTAGCAGGGTTCGGCGAGCAGTACTTC.

J is TRBJ2-7 and V is TRBV4-1; D might be TRBD2 (6 bases). Germline assignment: CDR1 MGHRA and CDR2 YSYEKL. With 4 bases removed from V and 9 bases from J, the gap between germline ends came to 13 bases. CDR3 length: 12 residues. DNA for the CDR3: TGCGCCAGCAGCCCCCGGGGGTCCGGGCAGTACTTC. This gives the protein CASSPRGSGQYF.

This clonotype was detected ten times or more. This chain uses TRBV29-1 with TRBJ2-7; a possible D gene is TRBD1 (5 bases). Germline loops: CDR1 SQVTM, CDR2 ANQGSEA. CDR3 length: 12 residues. V was shortened by 3 bases and J by 5 bases, with 11 bases between the two germline ends. The CDR3 DNA reads as TGCAGCGTTGACGATAGGGGTGACGAGCAGTACTTC. Translating it yields CSVDDRGDEQYF.

Points on this clonotype: With a far larger clone one base away, a read error is the likely cause. The chain carries TRBV6-4 and TRBJ2-1; 8 bases map to TRBD2. Germline values: CDR1 MRHNA, CDR2 SNTAGT. The CDR3 has 17 amino acids. This CDR3 reads CASSYSTSGLHSYEQFF. Written as DNA, the CDR3 is TGTGCCAGCAGTTACTCTACTAGCGGATTGCACTCCTACGAGCAGTTCTTC.

About this clonotype: A much larger clonotype is one base distant, so this may be a read error. The chain links TRBV7-9 to TRBJ1-2; D not certain. The CDR3 length is 15 residues. Between the trimmed V and J ends, which lost 8 bases and 0 bases, there was a span of 16 bases. Germline CDR1 reads SEHNR; CDR2 reads FQNEAQ (reference sequence). The DNA of the CDR3 is TGTGCCAGCGGAGGTGGGCAGTTAGCTAACTATGGCTACACCTTC. Its protein is CASGGGQLANYGYTF. Variable domain in full (rest from reference TRBV7-9 and TRBJ1-2): DTGVSQNPRHKITKRGQNVTFRCDPISEHNRLYWYRQTLGQGPEFLTYFQNEAQLEKSRLLSDRFSAERPKGSFSTLEIQRTEQGDSAMYLCASGGGQLANYGYTFGSGTRLTVV.

This clonotype came up a few times. V is TRBV5-1 and J is TRBJ2-3; 7 nucleotides line up with TRBD2. V dropped 1 base and J dropped 0; count of bases not matched to a gene: 2. CDR1 and CDR2 from the germline V gene are SGHRS and YFSETQ. The CDR3 runs 15 residues. Written as DNA, the CDR3 is TGCGCCAGCAGCTTGTGGCGGGAGAGCACAGATACGCAGTATTTT. Amino acid sequence: CASSLWRESTDTQYF.

This clonotype was detected only a few times. This chain links TRBV9 with TRBJ2-6; possibly TRBD2 for D (7 bases). Germline V lookup: CDR1 SGDLS, CDR2 YYNGEE. The V end was cut by 7 bases, the J end by 4 bases, with 18 bases between. CDR3 length equals 16 residues. The CDR3 DNA sequence: TGTGCCAGCGCGGGGGCTCTCGGGTCCGGGGCCAACGTCCTGACTTTC. Its translation: CASAGALGSGANVLTF.

This clonotype was seen at least ten times. The chain is built from TRBV12-5 and TRBJ2-7, with D maybe TRBD2 (6 bases). The CDR3 sequence is 14 residues long. The V and J ends lost 7 bases and 6 bases respectively, with 19 bases between them. CDR1 is LGHNT, CDR2 FRNRAP, per germline. As DNA, the CDR3 is TGTGCTAGTGCCGGGAGCATCGGAGCGGCCGAGCAGTACTTC. Encoded protein: CASAGSIGAAEQYF.

The table lists this clonotype with many counts. The V gene is TRBV28, the J gene TRBJ2-3; 7 nucleotides agree with TRBD2. The ends lost 7 bases at V and 5 bases at J; junction bases unmatched: 15. CDR3 length: 16 residues. Germline assignment: CDR1 MDHEN and CDR2 SYDVKM. For the CDR3, the DNA is TGTGCCAGCAATTCCGCGGGAGCGGATTCTTTAGATACGCAGTATTTT. Its protein product is CASNSAGADSLDTQYF.

This clonotype was detected many times. This rearrangement joins TRBV2 to TRBJ2-3; D might be TRBD2 (5 bases). This CDR3 is 16 amino acids long. Trimming stripped 2 bases from V and 1 base from J, with 13 bases between. CDR1 is SNHLY and CDR2 is FYNNEI in the germline V gene. The CDR3 loop reads CASSEMAPRGTDTQYF. The CDR3 nucleotides read TGTGCCAGCAGTGAAATGGCTCCGAGGGGCACAGATACGCAGTATTTT.

This clonotype was detected many times. This chain joins TRBV25-1 and TRBJ2-3, with 12 bases identical to TRBD2. CDR3 length: 17 amino acids. Germline CDR1 and CDR2: MGHDK and SYGVNS. The junction had 6 bases not matched to a gene; V was cut back by 2 bases and J by 3 bases. CDR3 in amino acids: CASSETTSGSLTDTQYF. For the CDR3, the DNA is TGTGCCAGCAGTGAAACGACTAGCGGGAGTTTGACAGATACGCAGTATTTT.

This clonotype came up many times. V is TRBV6-1 and J is TRBJ2-1; 11 bases match TRBD2. Germline values: CDR1 MNHNS, CDR2 SASEGT. J was trimmed by 4 bases and V by 2 bases; bases with no gene match: 4. The CDR3 is 16 residues long. The DNA for the CDR3 is TGTGCCAGCAGTGAATGGGGACTAGCGGCTTACAATGAGCAGTTCTTC. It encodes CASSEWGLAAYNEQFF.

The rearrangement uses TRBV24-1 and TRBJ2-2, with D possibly TRBD2 on 6 matching bases. Between the trimmed V and J ends, which lost 5 bases and 6 bases, there was a span of 21 bases. CDR1 and CDR2 (germline): KGHDR, SFDVKD. The CDR3 has 17 residues. Here the CDR3 DNA reads TGTGCCACCAGTGGGGGAGGCGGGAAGGTTCGATCCGGGGAGCTGTTTTTT. Protein product: CATSGGGGKVRSGELFF.

The J gene is TRBJ2-6, the V gene TRBV24-1, with a weak D call TRBD1 (6 bases). V lost 2 bases and J 4 bases, leaving 20 bases between the germline ends. Germline V CDR1 and CDR2: KGHDR, SFDVKD. The CDR3 length is 19 residues. The CDR3: CATSDSWVNRVAGANVLTF. The CDR3 DNA reads TGTGCCACCAGTGATTCATGGGTAAACAGGGTGGCAGGGGCCAACGTCCTGACTTTC.

The table lists this clonotype with many counts. CDR3 in amino acids: CASSPGGRVTDTQYF. The CDR3, as DNA: TGTGCCAGCTCACCAGGGGGGCGAGTCACAGATACGCAGTATTTT. The rearrangement joins TRBV18 to TRBJ2-3, with D perhaps assigned TRBD1 or TRBD2 (6 bases each). Germline CDR1 and CDR2: KGHSH and LQKENI. This CDR3 region has 15 residues. Trimming removed 2 bases from V and 2 bases from J, with 11 bases in between.